The clone carrying this T cell receptor (beta chain) was observed a few times. It was with unique molecular identifiers that the TCRbeta library was prepared. One entry per CDR3 protein results from TCRdb running MiXCR on the PCR reads. In the table there are 490,000 or so distinct CDR3 sequences, approximately 12% of which are singletons. The data derive from a study of T-cell reconstitution after alpha-beta-depleted transplantation in children. CDR3 length: 13 amino acids. The V end was cut by 1 base, the J end by 5 bases, with 6 bases between. Germline V CDR1 and CDR2: SGHTA, FQGNSA. This rearrangement joins TRBV7-2 to TRBJ1-3; no firm D call. The sequences come from PBMCs from the stem cell graft donor, collected from the stem cell graft. This TCR was sampled from a human donor who donated a stem cell graft to a child with combined immunodeficiency. CDR3 sequence (DNA): TGTGCCAGCAGCTTAGTTACAAGAAACACCATATATTTT. This sequence encodes CASSLVTRNTIYF.